This TCR beta chain was found in a study of blood T cell repertoires in COVID-19 (dated by TCRdb to about 2020). Some background on the complete study: Collaborator samples came from the United States, Italy and Spain and covered acute and convalescent phases of COVID-19. The material from the prospective study consisted of cDNA or gDNA derived from T cells, B-cell-depleted T cells, or PBMCs. Deeply sampled blood TCRbeta repertoires from subjects exposed to, actively infected with, or recovered from COVID-19 were included in the dataset. The repertoires were made available in a free public database intended to serve as a resource for research on the immune response to SARS-CoV-2. Samples came from the ongoing ImmuneRACE study (first 160 participants) plus 1,254 subjects from 6 global collaborators. The sample metadata nearly always contained a de-identified subject ID, COVID-19 status, age in years and sex. Where available, HLA class I and class II types were taken from metadata supplied by the sample provider and were not determined by assay-based typing.

Collaborating institutions collected whole blood in K2EDTA tubes following their own protocols. For TCRbeta analysis, collaborators shipped samples as frozen whole blood, isolated PBMCs, or DNA extracted from either of those sample types. The CDR3 sequence holds 15 residues, the cysteine and phenylalanine included. The retained sequence is limited to the CDR3, 45 bases, with the frame set at the first base. Per the germline V gene, SGHAT is the CDR1 and FQNNGV is the CDR2. Trimming removed 1 base from V and 1 base from J, leaving 10 bases between the germline ends. This clone showed up just a few times. No cognate antigen has been identified for it. Base qualities are missing; no much larger clone stands one base away. Results and caveats for the whole study, not just this receptor: How much clinical and demographic metadata was included differed by source and by participant, and the metadata was provided uncurated.

The immunoSEQ Assay, a bias-controlled multiplex PCR, was used to amplify TCRbeta CDR3 regions from genomic DNA. For the original study's pipeline: Nucleated cell counts per sample were estimated from amplification of reference gene primers within the assay. To quantify the absolute abundance of each unique TCRbeta CDR3 rearrangement, sequence reads were collapsed and filtered. For each sample, productive Simpson clonality was calculated as the square root of Simpson's diversity index across productive rearrangements. The clones in this table, taken by TCRdb from immuneACCESS, are in-frame only. Not every clone is retained; where verified, under half of the shortfall comes from an unresolved V gene, and the cause of the rest is unknown. The V and J calls and clone size were taken over from that table, and D and trimming were inferred from the DNA. For this sample there are about 140,000 clones; around 86% appear just once. The ten largest clones take up less than 5% of the sample.

This clonotype originated in a woman at least 80 years old with acute or convalescent COVID-19. Sequencing was done on a sample of peripheral blood. The receptor chain draws on TRBV11-2 and TRBJ1-2, and possibly TRBD1, on 6 matching bases. The DNA is as follows: TGTGCCAGCAGCTTAGGGACAGTCTTTAACTATGGCTACACCTTC. Protein translation: CASSLGTVFNYGYTF.